The following is a T cell receptor (beta chain) sequence with its context. TCRdb's table, derived via immunoSEQ multiplex PCR, lists solely in-frame clones and lacks some. Of 8,500 to 10,000 clones in the sample, around four fifths are singletons; the top ten hold approximately 10%. The length of the CDR3 is 16 residues. The germline gives CDR1 SGHDT, CDR2 YYEEEE. Unmatched junction bases numbered 8, after V lost 3 bases and J lost 1 base. These data originate in a study of blood T cell repertoires in COVID-19. This sequence was found in a human donor in a cohort sampled during active COVID-19. The chain joins TRBV5-6 to TRBJ1-2; 8 nucleotides align to TRBD1. Sequenced input: peripheral blood. CDR3 sequence (DNA): TGTGCCAGCAGCTCGCAGGGGGCAGAGGGTAACTATGGCTACACCTTC. Amino acid sequence: CASSSQGAEGNYGYTF.